This T cell receptor (beta chain) was identified in a study of cytomegalovirus exposure and HLA in healthy donors (dated by TCRdb to about 2017). About the full investigation: An earlier analysis of fewer than 750 of the donors reported roughly 300 Gb of sequence data and around 120 million unique TCR beta sequences obtained from approximately 180 million T cells. An early release covering around 630 HLA-typed donors comprised roughly 300 gigabases of sequencing data and tens of millions of unique TCR sequences. Of the 300 to 500 genotyped donors, approximately 81% were placed in the genetic ancestry cluster associated with self-reported Caucasian donors. The aim of the study was to test whether cataloging public T cell receptors could identify signatures of past pathogen exposure. Using immunosequencing, the study profiled T cell repertoires from about 650 subjects and related those repertoires to cytomegalovirus serostatus. A separate validation cohort of roughly 120 different subjects was used in addition to the roughly 700-subject first cohort. To predict cytomegalovirus infection status, the study brought together high-throughput TCR immunosequencing, statistical association of individual TCRs with disease status, and machine learning. To study patterns of TCR occurrence, a later analysis re-analyzed previously published TCR beta repertoires from 500 to 850 donors and added high-resolution HLA genotyping. The later analysis used no new phenotypic data to find candidate immune exposures, relying instead on TCR beta sequences and their occurrence across donors. An earlier analysis of around 640 of the donors used high-throughput TCR beta sequencing to judge whether each TCR beta V gene segment behaved as functional or pseudogenic. Donor age, sex, ethnicity and CMV serostatus were compiled alongside the repertoire data. A later genetic analysis used genome-wide SNP genotypes for about 65% of the 666 donors, treating that subset as a discovery cohort. All discovery cohort repertoires had been generated on a single sequencing platform. HLA typing covered class I and class II loci at four-digit resolution. The number of donors typed differed by locus, with roughly 629-640 for A, B, C, DRB1 and DQB1, more than 500 for DQA1, some 570 for DPA1, and about 450 for DPB1. A handful of DR-DQ haplotypes were handled as single units for association and clustering because linkage in the cohort was strong. Among some 400 genotyped donors of the cohort, an average of roughly 230,000 unique TCR beta nucleotide sequences was sequenced per donor, of which about 18% were non-productive. What the work shows at the level of the full study, not this receptor alone: Compared with equally common non-associated chains, HLA-associated TCR beta chains in a later analysis were more clonally expanded and had lower generation probabilities. At a false discovery rate of 0.05, a later analysis linked fewer than 20,000 TCR beta sequences to specific HLA alleles. A later analysis found that most CMV-associated TCR beta chains appeared HLA-restricted, with HLA associations seemingly driven largely by CMV exposure. A group of highly shared sequence variants was considered likely to be a technical artifact of the sequencing pipeline. The earlier analysis of around 600 of the donors excluded 15 to 20 rarely observed V segments, including chromosome 9 orphons, because counts were too low. The 87-base-pair reads could not distinguish some IMGT-functional V segments, including TRBV6-2 and TRBV6-3, so those segments were excluded. A later analysis found that TCR association rates varied across HLA loci, with DRB1 alleles showing the most associated TCRs and HLA-C alleles the fewest. According to a later analysis, parvovirus B19, influenza, CMV and Epstein-Barr virus appeared linked to several top co-occurrence clusters. Because some donors lacked HLA typing at each locus, the association tests relied only on the typed subset. Broadly in line with IMGT annotations, most TCR beta V segments showed up in productive rearrangements about 90% or about 30% of the time in an earlier analysis of around 550 of the donors. While some public TCRs were present in many individuals, most TCR sequences turned up only very rarely across donors. Three of the identified cytomegalovirus-associated TCR beta chains were confirmed in vitro to be specific for cytomegalovirus antigens. Presence/absence analyses assumed roughly uniform sequencing depth across donors, an assumption that may not hold. When HLA alleles, especially DR and DQ, strongly co-occurred, TCR associations were difficult to assign to individual alleles. A further reported finding was that TCR beta sequences accurately predicted the HLA-A and HLA-B alleles for most subjects in the first cohort. In the study, 150 to 200 TCR beta chains were listed as associated with cytomegalovirus. A later genetic analysis reported fewer N-insertions in productive TCRs among donors in an Asian-associated ancestry cluster than the approximately 670-donor mean. Cytomegalovirus status was reported to be diagnosed by the classifier with high specificity and sensitivity in both the original and validation cohorts. The authors suggested that the approach could potentially be generalized to other disease states and immunological phenotypes. Immune exposure information for the cohort was limited to CMV serostatus. An association between a missense DCLRE1C variant and V-gene and J-gene trimming of TCR beta chains was found in a later genetic analysis and replicated in an independent cohort. In this cohort, only TCR beta chains were sequenced, and detectable features were limited by the absence of alpha or paired-chain data. Correlated functional status among segregating V segments might be attributable to linkage disequilibrium, but an unknown experimental factor could not be ruled out.

CDR1 and CDR2 are drawn from the germline V gene: SGHDT, YYEEEE. The V end gives up 0 bases and the J end 5 bases, leaving 4 bases in the junction not matched to a gene. The CDR3 runs 16 amino acids, cysteine and phenylalanine included. The kept DNA is CDR3 alone, 48 bases in frame from the first base. Libraries came from the immunoSEQ multiplex PCR assay. A mixture of 60 forward primers for TCR Vbeta segments and 13 reverse primers for TCR Jbeta segments was used in the multiplex PCR. The CDR3 region of rearranged TCR beta genes was amplified from genomic DNA with a multiplex PCR assay. On the Illumina HiSeq System, the amplified TCR beta libraries were sequenced as 87-base-pair reads. On the authors' methods: A later analysis counted tens of millions of unique TCR beta chains across the 666 repertoires, and roughly 9.9 million of these chains were shared by at least two donors. Raw reads were error-corrected and collapsed into unique sequences with a nearest-neighbor algorithm that merged closely related sequences to remove PCR and sequencing errors. Alignment of CDR3 sequences to IMGT reference sequences was used to assign V, D and J gene segments. Each retained sequence needed at least a six-nucleotide match to both a V gene segment and a J gene segment. A rearrangement was called productive if the CDR3 had no stop codons and remained in frame with V and J, and every other rearrangement was called non-productive. Following IMGT convention, CDR3 was defined as the stretch from the second conserved V-encoded cysteine up to the conserved J-encoded phenylalanine. In an earlier analysis of more than 550 of the donors, sequences lacking an unambiguous match to a single V gene segment were excluded. In an earlier analysis of 587 of the donors, V segments were called functional above 56.7% productive rearrangements and were called segregating when the between-donor standard deviation exceeded 5%. A statistical classification framework was built for diagnosing cytomegalovirus status from the catalog of TCR beta chain sequences. In a later analysis, V and J genes were assigned by comparing TCR nucleotide sequences against IMGT/GENE-DB human TR gene sequences. The TCRdist pipeline was used in a later analysis to assign CDR3 sequences and most-parsimonious VDJ recombination scenarios. In a later analysis, each TCR beta chain was defined by its CDR3 amino acid sequence together with its V-gene family, and reads lacking a unique V-gene family were excluded. A later analysis removed 500 to 650 highly shared, low-generation-probability nucleotide sequences to deal with suspected cross-contamination and a sequencing artifact. A later analysis calculated a clonal expansion index for each public chain from normalized within-repertoire ranks of inferred template counts. In a later analysis, generation probabilities were computed using a VDJ recombination model fitted to out-of-frame rearrangements, and the results were checked against IGoR. Hypergeometric tests were used in a later analysis to score TCR-TCR, TCR-HLA and TCR-CMV co-occurrence, with a repertoire-size bias correction applied to the TCR pairs. False discovery rates were estimated in a later analysis by permuting HLA or CMV assignments 20 times. In a later analysis, co-occurring TCRs were grouped with DBSCAN, and TCRdist sequence similarity was added when clustering was performed within HLA-allele-positive subsets. Repertoires with fewer than 30,000 or more than 120,000 public chains, plus five repertoires with anomalous nucleotide sharing, were excluded from co-occurrence clustering. TCRdb obtained this table from immuneACCESS and retained in-frame rearrangements with V and J assigned. These tables miss some clones; where compared with another copy, unresolved V genes account for less than half of the shortfall, and the remainder is unexplained. V and J calls and clone size are those listed in that table; D and trimming were worked out from the DNA. The sample has 85,000 to 100,000 clones on record, about 76% of them singletons. Roughly 8.4% of the sample goes to the ten largest clones.

Concerning this clone: Its binding antigen is unknown. Per-base quality was not reported, and no clone a single base away is much larger than it.

The cohort comprised around 700 healthy bone marrow donors. At the time of sampling, every cohort member was nominally healthy, though immune exposures that went unrecorded were likely present. CMV serostatus was recorded as positive for some 300 and negative for about 55% of the roughly 670 cohort members, whereas no CMV serostatus was recorded for the donor in question. Every donor gave a peripheral blood sample, and the peripheral blood mononuclear cells from that sample were used for TCR beta sequencing. Genomic DNA extraction from the blood cell samples was performed with the Qiagen DNeasy Blood Extraction Kit.

Recombination connected TRBV5-6 to TRBJ2-1; 11 bases in between match TRBD1. The TCR sequence derives from a human donor in good health. The sample comprised PBMCs. The DNA sequence is as follows: TGTGCCAGCAGCTTGGTCGGACAGGGGGCACACAATGAGCAGTTCTTC. It specifies CASSLVGQGAHNEQFF.